This T cell receptor (beta chain) was sequenced during a study of beta chain features in type 1 diabetes. Study-level results: Moderate but significant shortening of TCRB CDR3s was recorded in all four CD4+ subsets from Type 1 diabetes patients. PCR might pick shorter templates more often, in the same way for patients and controls.

CDR3 size: 12 residues. In germline, CDR1 is MNHNS, CDR2 SASEGT. V was trimmed by 4 bases and J by 6 bases, leaving 10 bases between them. The sequenced template was cDNA made from the entire isolated RNA. Produced via immunoSEQ multiplex PCR; TCRdb's table is partial and in-frame only. The sample gives 860,000 or so clones, about a sixth of which show up once; about 0.025% is in the top ten. One heparinised draw, averaging about 116 mL, was taken per donor. Sorting of CD4+ naive, central memory, regulatory and stem cell-like memory cells was performed via CD45RO/CCR7/CD25/CD127/CD95/CD27. This clone was counted between two and nine times. Its antigen remains unknown.

The sequence came from a woman younger than 35 in good health. This chain joins TRBV6-1 and TRBJ2-7; D uncertain. The sample comprised naive CD4+ T cells from blood. The CDR3 DNA reads TGTGCCAGCAGTGTTCAGGCTCGCGAGCAGTACTTC. Translating gives CASSVQAREQYF.